This TCR beta chain was recovered during a study of Graves' ophthalmopathy and Graves' hyperthyroidism. CDR1 and CDR2 (germline): LGHNA, YNFKEQ. The CDR3 is 11 amino acids. V dropped 2 bases and J dropped 11 bases, with 9 bases sitting between them. RNA transcripts yielded amplified TCR beta CDR3 regions. The first round was an RT-PCR with HTBI primers, and the second round was a multiplex PCR. One entry per CDR3 protein results from TCRdb running MiXCR on the multiplex PCR reads. The table has around 660,000 distinct CDR3 sequences, roughly 41% seen once. This clonotype was picked up a small number of times.

The V gene is TRBV4-2, the J gene TRBJ1-1; D uncertain. Sample: peripheral blood. This receptor was taken from an adult man with Graves' ophthalmopathy. CDR3 coding DNA: TGTGCCAGCAGCCAAAATTCTCATGCTTTCTTT. It yields the protein CASSQNSHAFF.